This T cell receptor (beta chain) was identified during a study of CD8+ T cells in alopecia areata. Study-level background: Among treated patients, oral tofacitinib was administered at 5 to 10 mg twice daily. Tofacitinib dosing lasted 6 to 18 months, which was then followed by 6 months off drug.

Extracted RNA was reverse transcribed into cDNA, the sequencing template. Sequencing used immunoSEQ multiplex PCR; TCRdb keeps in-frame clones, though not all of them. The profile shows some 210,000 clones, 50% to 60% of them singletons. V trimming: 3 bases; J trimming: 4 bases; junction bases outside the gene matches: 4. Germline V gives CDR1 SGHTA, CDR2 FQGNSA. The CDR3 totals 14 residues. This clone has at least ten counts. Its antigen remains unidentified. Patients with alopecia areata provided lesional scalp punch biopsies as well as peripheral blood. Findings and caveats of the study: Lesional scalp, especially alopecia totalis/universalis, showed higher clonality than normal scalp.

The input for sequencing was CD4+ T cells sorted from blood, taken at week 0. J is TRBJ1-2 and V is TRBV7-2; 8 nucleotides line up with TRBD1. This TCR was recovered from a human donor with alopecia areata. CDR3 sequence (DNA): TGTGCCAGCAGCTTTAGCGGGACAGGCTATGGCTACACCTTC. Amino acids: CASSFSGTGYGYTF.